The 23 T cell receptor beta chains listed next were all sequenced from one sample in a study of T-cell reconstitution after alpha-beta-depleted transplantation in children. TCRbeta library preparation incorporated unique molecular identifiers. MiXCR, run by TCRdb on the PCR reads, gives a single entry per CDR3 protein. The table lists around 450,000 distinct CDR3 sequences, about 45% of them singletons. The sequenced sample was PBMCs, obtained before TCRalphabeta/CD19-depleted stem cell transplant. The receptors derive from a girl aged 2 to 9 with aplastic anemia, due to receive a stem cell transplant.

This clonotype showed up just a few times. The chain joins TRBV6-5 to TRBJ2-1, with TRBD2 identical over 8 bases. CDR3 size: 15 residues. Germline CDR1 MNHEY, CDR2 SVGAGI. Trimming at V came to 6 bases and at J to 7 bases, leaving 11 bases not matched to a gene. The CDR3 nucleotides are TGTGCCAGCAGGTATAGCGGGGCCGTATGGAATGAGCAGTTCTTC. It codes for CASRYSGAVWNEQFF.

This clonotype came up many times. V is TRBV29-1 and J is TRBJ2-5; 9 positions match TRBD1. Germline CDR1 SQVTM, CDR2 ANQGSEA. The CDR3 loop spans 14 amino acids. V trimming: 5 bases; J trimming: 7 bases; junction bases outside the gene matches: 11. The CDR3 reads CSVPVTGGRGTQYF. The CDR3 DNA sequence: TGCAGCGTTCCTGTAACAGGGGGCAGGGGGACCCAGTACTTC.

This clonotype was detected a few times. The rearrangement uses TRBV4-1 and TRBJ2-7, with D possibly TRBD1 on 6 matching bases. This CDR3 has 14 residues. V shed 2 bases and J shed 1 base, with 9 bases lying between them. The V gene's germline CDR1 is MGHRA and CDR2 YSYEKL. The CDR3 sequence: CASSQWTVSYEQYF. For the CDR3, the DNA is TGCGCCAGCAGCCAATGGACAGTTTCCTACGAGCAGTACTTC.

CDR3 sequence (DNA): TGCAGCGTTGAAAGGGCGAATGACTATGGCTACACCTTC. Its protein product is CSVERANDYGYTF. The gene calls are TRBV29-1 and TRBJ1-2; D gene ambiguous. This CDR3 spans 13 amino acids. Germline V gene sequence: CDR1 SQVTM, CDR2 ANQGSEA. Trimming left V 2 bases short and J 3 bases short, with 10 bases between.

This clonotype was found many times. The CDR3 coding sequence is TGTGCCAGCAGTTTAGCAGGGAATAGTTACGAGCAGTACTTC. Translation gives CASSLAGNSYEQYF. This chain uses TRBV28 with TRBJ2-7; D might be TRBD1 (5 bases). The CDR3 loop spans 14 amino acids. V lost 2 bases and J 4 bases, leaving 12 bases between the germline ends. Germline V gene data show CDR1 as MDHEN and CDR2 as SYDVKM.

This chain uses TRBV12-3 or TRBV12-4 with TRBJ2-1; perhaps D is TRBD1 or TRBD2 (6 bases each). This CDR3 comprises 16 residues. The V gene lost 7 bases and the J gene lost 3 bases, with 19 bases spanning the gap. The CDR3 DNA reads as TGTGCCAGCACCGTTCAAGGGGGGTCGTACTACAATGAGCAGTTCTTC. It specifies CASTVQGGSYYNEQFF.

The V gene is TRBV29-1, the J gene TRBJ1-4; D is unclear. CDR1 is SQVTM, CDR2 ANQGSEA, per germline. Trimming pared 1 base from V and 5 bases from J, leaving 8 bases between. The CDR3 consists of 13 residues. The CDR3 region has the DNA TGCAGCGTTGAAGGACGGGAAAATGAAAAACTGTTTTTT. Encoded protein: CSVEGRENEKLFF.

The genes are TRBV6-1 and TRBJ2-3, with TRBD1 matching over 8 bases. Unmatched junction bases numbered 15, after V lost 5 bases and J lost 2 bases. The germline CDR1 and CDR2 sequences are MNHNS and SASEGT. The CDR3 contains 18 residues. CDR3 DNA: TGTGCCAGCAGTCAACGGACAGGGACCGAATTTTCCACAGATACGCAGTATTTT. Its translation: CASSQRTGTEFSTDTQYF.

The chain uses TRBV2 and TRBJ2-1; D might be TRBD1 (6 bases). CDR1 is SNHLY, CDR2 FYNNEI, per germline. The CDR3 has 16 amino acids. Trimming stripped 6 bases from V and 9 bases from J, with 24 bases between. CDR3 DNA: TGTGCCAGCAGAACCCCTGGGGGCGGAGTCGAGGGTGAGCAGTTCTTC. This sequence encodes CASRTPGGGVEGEQFF.

The chain joins TRBV7-8 to TRBJ1-1; D is perhaps TRBD1 (6 bases). Per the germline V gene, CDR1 is SGHVS and CDR2 is FQNEAQ. The CDR3 consists of 18 residues. V shed 4 bases and J shed 2 bases, with 23 bases lying between them. The CDR3, as DNA: TGTGCCAGCAGCTCGCATCAACTTTACAGGGAGGATAACACTGAAGCTTTCTTT. Translating gives CASSSHQLYREDNTEAFF.

This clonotype was observed a few times. This rearrangement joins TRBV2 to TRBJ2-7, with unresolved D. This CDR3 contains 10 residues. Germline loops: CDR1 SNHLY, CDR2 FYNNEI. V lost 7 bases and J lost 5, with 6 bases in between. This CDR3 reads CASIADEQYF. In nucleotides, the CDR3 is TGTGCCAGCATTGCGGACGAGCAGTACTTC.

V is TRBV4-1 and J is TRBJ1-3; D unresolved. The V end lost 1 base, the J end lost 0 bases, and 16 bases lay between the germline ends. The CDR3 runs 18 residues. Per germline, CDR1 MGHRA and CDR2 YSYEKL. CDR3 sequence (DNA): TGCGCCAGCAGCCAAGTCGGGCGACCCCCATCCTCTGGAAACACCATATATTTT. It is translated as CASSQVGRPPSSGNTIYF.

This clonotype came up many times. The chain employs TRBV29-1 and TRBJ2-1; 7 bases are shared with TRBD2. V shed 5 bases, J shed 6 bases, and the junction held 10 bases outside the gene matches. CDR1 and CDR2 from the germline V gene are SQVTM and ANQGSEA. This CDR3 region has 14 residues. CDR3 nucleotide sequence: TGCAGCGTTACCTCCGGCGGGGGAGGCAATGAGCAGTTCTTC. It specifies CSVTSGGGGNEQFF.

This clonotype was seen a few times. This chain uses TRBV7-2 with TRBJ2-5; D assignment may be TRBD1 or TRBD2 (5 bases each). The CDR3 is 16 residues long. The germline V gene has CDR1 SGHTA and CDR2 FQGNSA. Trimming removed 1 base from V and 4 bases from J, with 16 bases in between. CDR3 loop: CASSLGGVRVGETQYF. In DNA, the CDR3 is TGTGCCAGCAGCTTAGGAGGGGTACGGGTTGGAGAGACCCAGTACTTC.

CDR3 sequence (DNA): TGTGCCATCAGGGGACTAGCGGCCGGGACAGGGACGCAGTATTTT. Its protein is CAIRGLAAGTGTQYF. The chain has TRBV10-3 and TRBJ2-3; the match to TRBD2 covers 11 bases. V lost 6 bases to trimming and J lost 9 bases; unmatched junction nucleotides: 11. The CDR3 totals 15 residues. CDR1 ENHRY and CDR2 SYGVKD come from the germline V gene.

The rearrangement joins TRBV20-1 to TRBJ2-5, with 7 bases that match TRBD1. The V and J ends lost 2 bases and 5 bases, in that order; junction bases with no gene match: 8. The CDR3 is made up of 14 amino acids. Germline V gene data show CDR1 as DFQATT and CDR2 as SNEGSKA (reference sequence). The CDR3 DNA is TGCAGTGCTAGATGGGAGACAGGGCGGGAGACCCAGTACTTC. Translation: CSARWETGRETQYF.

The V and J genes are TRBV29-1 and TRBJ2-1; D possibly uses TRBD1 or TRBD2 (6 bases each). Trimming pared 1 base from V and 4 bases from J, leaving 17 bases between. The germline CDR1 and CDR2 sequences are SQVTM and ANQGSEA. CDR3 size: 16 residues. Here the CDR3 DNA reads TGCAGCGTTGAAGTTAGGAGGGGGAGATTTTACAATGAGCAGTTCTTC. Protein sequence: CSVEVRRGRFYNEQFF.

This clonotype showed up many times. The V gene is TRBV7-2, the J gene TRBJ1-4, with D unresolved. The CDR3 is made up of 16 amino acids. Looked up from germline, CDR1 is SGHTA and CDR2 is FQGNSA. With 1 base removed from V and 0 bases from J, the gap between germline ends came to 9 bases. CDR3 coding DNA: TGTGCCAGCAGCTTAGAGGGCAGAGCAACTAATGAAAAACTGTTTTTT. The encoded protein is CASSLEGRATNEKLFF. The complete variable domain, with remaining parts taken from reference TRBV7-2 and TRBJ1-4, reads GAGVSQSPSNKVTEKGKDVELRCDPISGHTALYWYRQSLGQGLEFLIYFQGNSAPDKSGLPSDRFSAERTGGSVSTLTIQRTQQEDSAVYLCASSLEGRATNEKLFFGSGTQLSVL.

V and J are TRBV7-2 and TRBJ2-7; D call uncertain. This CDR3 comprises 15 residues. The ends were cut back, 0 bases at V and 0 bases at J, with 9 bases in the middle. Germline CDR1 is SGHTA and CDR2 is FQGNSA. The CDR3 coding sequence is TGTGCCAGCAGCTTAGCTTGGGGAAGCTCCTACGAGCAGTACTTC. It specifies CASSLAWGSSYEQYF.

As to this clonotype: A read error may be the cause here, since a much bigger clone is one base away. The chain employs TRBV5-5 and TRBJ2-5, with D unclear. CDR3 size: 12 residues. V was pared by 0 bases and J by 4 bases, with 4 bases between. The V gene's germline CDR1 is SGHKS and CDR2 YYEKEE (reference sequence). CDR3 sequence (DNA): TGTGCCAGCAGCTTGGAGCCAGAGACCCAGTACTTC. Residues: CASSLEPETQYF.

This CDR3 reads CASSYSMRASTDTQYF. The CDR3 DNA follows: TGTGCCAGCAGTTACTCGATGCGGGCTAGCACAGATACGCAGTATTTT. The chain employs TRBV6-5 and TRBJ2-3; possibly TRBD2 for D (5 bases). V was clipped by 0 bases and J by 0 bases, with 10 bases between them. Germline assignment: CDR1 MNHEY and CDR2 SVGAGI. The CDR3 runs 16 residues.

The CDR3 DNA reads as TGTGCCAGCAGCTTGGGGTCGGGATGGATCAATGAGCAGTTCTTC. Translating gives CASSLGSGWINEQFF. The chain uses TRBV5-5 and TRBJ2-1; weak D call: TRBD2 (5 bases). This CDR3 region has 15 residues. The germline V gene encodes CDR1 SGHKS and CDR2 YYEKEE (reference sequence). Trimming shortened V by 0 bases and J by 6 bases, and 13 bases separated the two germline ends.

CDR3 region: CASSLEANYEQYF. DNA for the CDR3: TGTGCCAGCAGTTTAGAGGCTAACTACGAGCAGTACTTC. This chain links TRBV27 with TRBJ2-7, with D uncertain. CDR3 length equals 13 residues. Trimming took off 2 bases at V and 3 bases at J, with 8 bases between the two ends. The germline V gene has CDR1 MNHEY and CDR2 SMNVEV (reference sequence).